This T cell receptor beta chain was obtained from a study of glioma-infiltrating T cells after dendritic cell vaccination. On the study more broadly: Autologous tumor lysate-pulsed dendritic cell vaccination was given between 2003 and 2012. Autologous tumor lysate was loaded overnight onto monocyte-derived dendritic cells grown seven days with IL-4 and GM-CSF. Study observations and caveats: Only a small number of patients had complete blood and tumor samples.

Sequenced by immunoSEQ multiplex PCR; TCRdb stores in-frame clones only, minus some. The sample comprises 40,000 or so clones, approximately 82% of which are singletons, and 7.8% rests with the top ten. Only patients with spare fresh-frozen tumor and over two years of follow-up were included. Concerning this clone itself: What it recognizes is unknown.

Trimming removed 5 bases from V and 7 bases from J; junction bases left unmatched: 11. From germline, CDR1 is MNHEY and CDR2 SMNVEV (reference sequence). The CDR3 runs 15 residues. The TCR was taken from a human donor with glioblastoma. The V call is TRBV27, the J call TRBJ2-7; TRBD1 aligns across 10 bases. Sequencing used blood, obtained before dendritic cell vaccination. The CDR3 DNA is TGTGCCAGCAGTGGGATCGGGACAGGGGAATGGGAGCAGTACTTC. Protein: CASSGIGTGEWEQYF.